This section outlines one T cell receptor beta chain sequence together with its context. Per germline, CDR1 KGHSH and CDR2 LQKENI. The trim removed 3 bases at V and 0 bases at J, leaving 4 bases unmatched. The CDR3 is made up of 17 amino acids. The data are from a study of blood T cell repertoires in COVID-19. Sequencing was performed with immunoSEQ multiplex PCR; in TCRdb, only in-frame clones are kept and a portion is missing. The repertoire holds 200,000 to 250,000 clones, with 70% to 90% as singletons. Sequencing used peripheral blood. This chain joins TRBV18 and TRBJ2-4; 11 bases line up with TRBD2. The TCR comes from an elderly man with acute or convalescent COVID-19. CDR3 amino acids: CASSPRGLAVAKNIQYF. In DNA, the CDR3 is TGTGCCAGCTCACCTCGGGGACTAGCGGTAGCCAAAAACATTCAGTACTTC.